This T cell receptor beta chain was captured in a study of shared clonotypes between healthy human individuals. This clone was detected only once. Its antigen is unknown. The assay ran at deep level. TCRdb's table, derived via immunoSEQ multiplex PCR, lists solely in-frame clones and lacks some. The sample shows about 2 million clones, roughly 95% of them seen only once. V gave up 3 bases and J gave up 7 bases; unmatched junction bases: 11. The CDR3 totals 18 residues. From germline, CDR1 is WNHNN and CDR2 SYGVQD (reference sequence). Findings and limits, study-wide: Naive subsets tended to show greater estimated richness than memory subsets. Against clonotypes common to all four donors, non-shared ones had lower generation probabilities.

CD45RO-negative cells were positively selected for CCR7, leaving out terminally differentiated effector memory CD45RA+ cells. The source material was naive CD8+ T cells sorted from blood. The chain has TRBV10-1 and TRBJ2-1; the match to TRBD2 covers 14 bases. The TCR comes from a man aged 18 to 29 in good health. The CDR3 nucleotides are TGCGCCAGCAGTGATATTACCGGGACTAGCGGGAGTAAGAATGAGCAGTTCTTC. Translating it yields CASSDITGTSGSKNEQFF.